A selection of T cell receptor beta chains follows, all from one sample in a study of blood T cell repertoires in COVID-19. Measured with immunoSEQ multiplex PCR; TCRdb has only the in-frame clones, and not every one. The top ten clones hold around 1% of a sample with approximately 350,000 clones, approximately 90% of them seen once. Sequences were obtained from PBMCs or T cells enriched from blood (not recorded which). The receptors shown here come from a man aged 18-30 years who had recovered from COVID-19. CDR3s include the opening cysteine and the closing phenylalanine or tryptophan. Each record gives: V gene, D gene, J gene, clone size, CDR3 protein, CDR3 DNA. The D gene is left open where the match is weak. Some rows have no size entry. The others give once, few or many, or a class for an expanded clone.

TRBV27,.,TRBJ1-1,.,CASSRTGNTEAFF,TGTGCCAGCTCCCGCACGGGGAACACTGAAGCTTTCTTT
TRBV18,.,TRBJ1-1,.,CASSPYLEKGGTREAFF,TGTGCCAGCTCACCGTACTTGGAAAAAGGTGGGACAAGAGAAGCTTTCTTT
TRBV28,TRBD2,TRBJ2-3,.,CASSFSSGRGTDTQYF,TGTGCCAGCAGTTTTAGTAGCGGGAGGGGCACAGATACGCAGTATTTT
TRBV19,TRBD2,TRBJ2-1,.,CASSIVGASGSFGEQFF,TGTGCCAGTAGTATAGTTGGGGCTAGCGGGAGTTTCGGTGAGCAGTTCTTC
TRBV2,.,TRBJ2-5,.,CASSSGLETQYF,TGTGCCAGCAGTTCAGGGTTAGAGACCCAGTACTTC
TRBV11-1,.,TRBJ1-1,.,CASSFRNTEAFF,TGTGCCAGCAGCTTCAGAAACACTGAAGCTTTCTTT
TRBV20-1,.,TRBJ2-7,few,CSASLDTRYEQYF,TGCAGTGCTAGTTTGGACACCCGCTACGAGCAGTACTTC
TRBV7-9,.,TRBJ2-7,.,CASSSSGGDEQYF,TGTGCCAGCAGCTCCTCGGGGGGCGACGAGCAGTACTTC
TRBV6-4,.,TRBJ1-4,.,CAIDPGDEKLFF,TGTGCCATAGATCCAGGGGATGAAAAACTGTTTTTT
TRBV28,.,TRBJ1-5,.,CASSLYVGASNQPQHF,TGTGCCAGCAGTTTATATGTGGGGGCGAGCAATCAGCCCCAGCATTTT
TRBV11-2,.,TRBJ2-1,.,CASSLKIDRYNEQFF,TGTGCCAGCAGCTTAAAAATTGACAGGTACAATGAGCAGTTCTTC
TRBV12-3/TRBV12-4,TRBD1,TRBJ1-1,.,CASSFSGQDEAFF,TGTGCCAGCAGTTTTTCAGGACAGGATGAAGCTTTCTTT
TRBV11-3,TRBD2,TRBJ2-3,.,CASSWASGSSTDTQYF,TGTGCCAGCAGCTGGGCTAGCGGGTCTAGCACAGATACGCAGTATTTT
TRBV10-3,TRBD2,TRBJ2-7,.,CAISEGQPDWVRGDGSYEQYF,TGTGCCATCAGTGAAGGGCAGCCAGATTGGGTCCGGGGGGACGGCTCCTACGAGCAGTACTTC
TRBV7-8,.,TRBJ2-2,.,CASSFQQITNTGELFF,TGTGCCAGCAGCTTCCAACAGATTACGAACACCGGGGAGCTGTTTTTT
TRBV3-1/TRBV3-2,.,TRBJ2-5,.,CASSYQLSGQETQYF,TGTGCCAGCAGCTACCAGCTTAGCGGTCAAGAGACCCAGTACTTC
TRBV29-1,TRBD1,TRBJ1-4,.,CSVEGAGDRELFF,TGCAGCGTTGAGGGGGCAGGGGACAGAGAACTGTTTTTT
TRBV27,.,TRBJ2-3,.,CASSSPQRRANTQYF,TGTGCCAGCAGTTCACCCCAGCGCAGGGCTAATACGCAGTATTTT
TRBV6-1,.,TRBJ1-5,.,CASSEQGRDNQPQHF,TGTGCCAGCAGTGAACAGGGAAGGGATAATCAGCCCCAGCATTTT
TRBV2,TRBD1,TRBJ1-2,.,CVPTGGSNYGYTF,TGTGTTCCGACAGGGGGATCTAACTATGGCTACACCTTC
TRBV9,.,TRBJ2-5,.,CASSVAIGQTIQETQYF,TGTGCCAGCAGCGTAGCTATCGGACAGACGATCCAAGAGACCCAGTACTTC
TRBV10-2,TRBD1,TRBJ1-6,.,CASRGQGGSPLHF,TGCGCCAGCCGGGGACAGGGAGGATCACCCCTCCACTTT
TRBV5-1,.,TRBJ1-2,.,CASSLVVGVDGYTF,TGCGCCAGCAGCTTGGTGGTCGGGGTTGATGGCTACACCTTC
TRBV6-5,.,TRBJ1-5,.,CASSPTVSNQPQHF,TGTGCCAGCAGCCCAACAGTTAGCAATCAGCCCCAGCATTTT
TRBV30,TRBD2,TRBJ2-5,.,CAWTLHTSGRARETQYF,TGTGCCTGGACCCTCCATACTAGCGGGAGGGCCCGGGAGACCCAGTACTTC
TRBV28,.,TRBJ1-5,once,CASSLKGYSRNQPQHF,TGTGCCAGCAGTCTTAAGGGGTATAGTCGCAATCAGCCCCAGCATTTT
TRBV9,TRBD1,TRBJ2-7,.,CASSVHDRGFYEQYF,TGTGCCAGCAGCGTTCACGACAGGGGATTTTACGAGCAGTACTTC
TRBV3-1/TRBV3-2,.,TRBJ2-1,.,CASSPSLREKTNEQFF,TGTGCCAGCAGCCCCAGTTTACGGGAAAAAACTAATGAGCAGTTCTTC
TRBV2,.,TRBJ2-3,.,CASARGTATDTQYF,TGTGCCAGCGCACGCGGCACGGCGACAGATACGCAGTATTTT
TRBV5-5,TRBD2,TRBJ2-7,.,CASSSRVSPGGEQYF,TGTGCCAGCAGCTCCCGGGTCAGCCCGGGAGGGGAGCAGTACTTC
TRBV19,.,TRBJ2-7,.,CASSRQASYEQYF,TGTGCCAGTAGTCGACAGGCTTCCTACGAGCAGTACTTC
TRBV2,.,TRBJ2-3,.,CASSRQQRMSTDTQYF,TGTGCCAGCAGTCGGCAGCAGCGTATGAGCACAGATACGCAGTATTTT
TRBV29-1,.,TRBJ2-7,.,CSVEVVQGAYEQYF,TGCAGCGTTGAAGTTGTACAGGGTGCCTACGAGCAGTACTTC
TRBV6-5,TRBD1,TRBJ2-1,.,CASSYGGTGGAEQFF,TGTGCCAGCAGTTACGGAGGGACAGGGGGAGCCGAGCAGTTCTTC
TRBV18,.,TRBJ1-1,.,CASSPTALNTEAFF,TGTGCCAGCTCACCAACAGCCTTGAACACTGAAGCTTTCTTT
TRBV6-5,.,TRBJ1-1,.,CASTSLGLEAFF,TGTGCCAGCACCTCCTTGGGCCTTGAAGCTTTCTTT
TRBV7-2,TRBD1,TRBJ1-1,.,CASSSPGTGNTEAFF,TGTGCCAGCAGCTCTCCCGGGACAGGGAACACTGAAGCTTTCTTT
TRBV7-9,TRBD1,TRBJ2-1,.,CASSLGGQVNEQFF,TGTGCCAGCAGCTTAGGAGGACAGGTAAATGAGCAGTTCTTC
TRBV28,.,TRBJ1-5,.,CASSSPTGGSGQPQHF,TGTGCCAGCAGCTCCCCGACGGGGGGATCGGGTCAGCCCCAGCATTTT
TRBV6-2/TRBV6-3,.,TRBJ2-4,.,CASSYSIRTGGALAKNIQYF,TGTGCCAGCAGTTACTCGATTAGGACAGGCGGGGCGTTGGCCAAAAACATTCAGTACTTC
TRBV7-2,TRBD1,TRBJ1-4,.,CASSFGTGNEKLFF,TGTGCCAGCAGCTTTGGGACAGGCAATGAAAAACTGTTTTTT
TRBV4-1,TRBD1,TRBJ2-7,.,CASSLGRTGGSEQYF,TGCGCCAGCAGCCTAGGCCGGACAGGGGGTTCCGAGCAGTACTTC
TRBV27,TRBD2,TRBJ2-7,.,CASSMKLAGGPYEQYF,TGTGCCAGCAGTATGAAACTAGCGGGGGGGCCTTACGAGCAGTACTTC
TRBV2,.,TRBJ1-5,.,CASSGVAGDQPQHF,TGTGCCAGCAGTGGAGTGGCAGGGGATCAGCCCCAGCATTTT
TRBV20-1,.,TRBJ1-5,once,CSASRSGGAVGNQPQHF,TGCAGTGCTAGTCGTAGCGGGGGGGCCGTTGGCAATCAGCCCCAGCATTTT
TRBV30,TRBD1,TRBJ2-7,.,CAWSGGTGSPYEQYF,TGTGCCTGGAGTGGTGGGACAGGGAGTCCCTACGAGCAGTACTTC
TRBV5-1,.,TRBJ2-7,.,CASSLVSGVGYEQYF,TGCGCCAGCAGCTTGGTCTCAGGGGTGGGCTACGAGCAGTACTTC
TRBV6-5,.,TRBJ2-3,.,CASRRDTGTDTQYF,TGTGCCAGCAGACGGGACACTGGCACAGATACGCAGTATTTT
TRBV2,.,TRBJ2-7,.,CASSLLDNSYEQYF,TGTGCCAGCAGCCTACTAGACAACTCCTACGAGCAGTACTTC
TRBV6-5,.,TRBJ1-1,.,CASIGQLNTEAFF,TGTGCCAGCATTGGGCAGTTGAACACTGAAGCTTTCTTT
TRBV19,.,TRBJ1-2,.,CASSIYAGQTKYGYTF,TGTGCCAGTAGTATTTATGCTGGCCAGACAAAGTATGGCTACACCTTC